This T cell receptor beta chain emerged from a study of post-analysis software for immune sequencing data. For the study at large: The cohort encompassed relapsing-remitting, secondary progressive and progressive-relapsing multiple sclerosis disease courses. Notes on the study in general: Controls had lower frequencies than patients of about five TRBV segments, which included TRBV5-6, TRBV5-1 and TRBV20-1. Comparison with controls showed significantly lower normalized Chao1 diversity in multiple sclerosis patients.

Remarks on this clonotype: The antigen is unknown.

Trimming took off 8 bases at V and 4 bases at J, with 17 bases between the two ends. The CDR3 contains 14 residues. From germline, CDR1 is SGHVS and CDR2 FNYEAQ. Unique molecular identifiers were built into the TCR beta cDNA libraries. TCRdb recomputed calls from the PCR reads with MiXCR, one row per CDR3 protein. The sample holds about 560,000 distinct CDR3 sequences; around 40% are singletons and the top ten take more than 1.5%. The chain combines TRBV7-6 with TRBJ1-2; no definite D call. Material for sequencing was blood. This receptor was obtained from a girl aged 10 to 17 with multiple sclerosis. This CDR3 is CASGGGHGIYGYTF. CDR3 DNA: TGTGCCAGCGGTGGTGGGCACGGAATCTATGGCTACACCTTC.